The clone carrying this T cell receptor (beta chain) was counted between two and nine times. Its antigen is as yet unknown. V dropped 6 bases and J dropped 2 bases, with 8 bases sitting between them. Germline CDR1 reads SEHNR; CDR2 reads FQNEAQ (reference sequence). CDR3 length: 12 amino acids. This specimen comes from a study of T-cell reconstitution after alpha-beta-depleted transplantation in children. Library preparation (for TCRbeta) was performed with unique molecular identifiers. TCRdb reanalysed the PCR reads using MiXCR and keeps one entry per CDR3 protein. The data show some 80,000 distinct CDR3 sequences, 18% seen once. Study outcomes and limitations: Several patients had high TCRbeta diversity at day 60; it came from surviving recipient T cells and thymic progenitors. Where alpha-beta T cells came from about two months after transplant was reportedly several hundred expanded graft clones.

V and J are TRBV7-9 and TRBJ2-7, with D unclear. The specimen comprised PBMCs, mostly from graft donor cells, sampled 360 days after TCRalphabeta/CD19-depleted stem cell transplant. This clonotype originated in a male patient between 2 and 9 years old who had a stem cell transplant for acute lymphoblastic leukemia, so the T cells may come from the graft donor. CDR3 loop: CASSFYPYEQYF. As DNA, the CDR3 is TGTGCCAGCAGTTTCTACCCCTACGAGCAGTACTTC.